This entry describes one TCR beta chain. This clone was seen only once. Its target antigen remains unknown. No base quality information exists; no much larger clone differs at one position. These data come from a study of OX40 agonist ivuxolimab in advanced cancers. The study in broad terms: Ivuxolimab was a fully human IgG2 agonistic monoclonal antibody targeting the costimulatory receptor OX40 (CD134). Intravenous ivuxolimab was administered to patients every 2 weeks at six dose levels: 0.01, 0.1, 0.3, 1.5, 3 and 10 mg/kg. Of the 50 to 55 dose-escalation patients, hepatocellular carcinoma was present in around 19, melanoma in approximately 15, renal cell carcinoma in 9 and head and neck cancer in 9. The dose-escalation cohort was 82.7% male with a mean age of approximately 59 years, ranging from roughly 23 to 85. Prior anti-PD-1, anti-PD-L1 or anti-CTLA-4 therapy was permitted, and approximately 40% of dose-escalation patients had received checkpoint inhibitors. Partial responses occurred in three dose-escalation patients, of whom one had hepatocellular carcinoma and two had cutaneous melanoma. The purpose of peripheral TCRbeta sequencing was to test whether ivuxolimab changed TCR sequence diversity and led to clonal T-cell expansion. The paper describes the monotherapy dose-escalation part (N of about 57 patients) of the phase I trial of ivuxolimab.

What the study reported, not specific to this receptor: In the 0.1-3.0 mg/kg groups, partial responders were among the patients with the lowest normalized peripheral clonal expansion, particularly in CD8+ T cells. The antigen specificity of the clonally expanded peripheral T cells was not determined. Low levels of normalized T-cell clonal expansion were also shown by some nonresponding patients. At doses from 0.1 to 3.0 mg/kg, clonal expansion was seen in both CD4+ and CD8+ blood T cells between baseline and week 6. After ivuxolimab, expanded clones were on average more numerous among CD8+ T cells than among CD4+ T cells.

CDR1 and CDR2, looked up from the germline V gene, are MNHEY and SVGAGI. Reading from cysteine to phenylalanine, the CDR3 counts 14 amino acids. Solely the CDR3 DNA is kept, with 42 bases framed from the first base. V loses 6 bases of germline sequence and J loses 5 bases, and the interval between the two ends is 16 bases. For sequencing of the TCRbeta CDR3 region, genomic DNA was extracted from the sorted cells. The immunoSEQ Assay was used to sequence the TCRbeta CDR3 regions. Here the immuneACCESS table is served through TCRdb, limited to in-frame sequences with V and J called. Missing clones are a known gap in these copies; in checked studies unresolved V genes cover under half, and the rest lacks a known reason. Present in this sample are some 70,000 clones, less than 95% of which were seen just once. About 0.95% of the sample comes from the top ten. The trial excluded patients who had a history of autoimmune disease or who were on systemic immunosuppression. Peripheral blood for TCR sequencing was collected from all dose cohorts at baseline, on cycle 4 day 1, and on cycle 7 day 1. Samples came from an open-label, multicenter, first-in-human phase I dose-escalation trial of ivuxolimab. The trial enrolled adults with locally advanced or metastatic head and neck squamous cell, hepatocellular, melanoma or renal cell carcinoma. CD4+ and CD8+ T cells were sorted separately from peripheral blood before TCR sequencing.

This clonotype was obtained from an adult with an advanced solid tumor such as melanoma, head and neck, liver or kidney cancer. The sample consisted of CD4+ or CD8+ T cells sorted from blood, taken in a trial of the OX40 agonist ivuxolimab. Recombination connected TRBV6-5 to TRBJ1-2, with no D gene named confidently. The DNA is TGTGCCAGCAGAACCACAGAGGACCTTTATGGCTACACCTTC. Its coded protein is CASRTTEDLYGYTF.